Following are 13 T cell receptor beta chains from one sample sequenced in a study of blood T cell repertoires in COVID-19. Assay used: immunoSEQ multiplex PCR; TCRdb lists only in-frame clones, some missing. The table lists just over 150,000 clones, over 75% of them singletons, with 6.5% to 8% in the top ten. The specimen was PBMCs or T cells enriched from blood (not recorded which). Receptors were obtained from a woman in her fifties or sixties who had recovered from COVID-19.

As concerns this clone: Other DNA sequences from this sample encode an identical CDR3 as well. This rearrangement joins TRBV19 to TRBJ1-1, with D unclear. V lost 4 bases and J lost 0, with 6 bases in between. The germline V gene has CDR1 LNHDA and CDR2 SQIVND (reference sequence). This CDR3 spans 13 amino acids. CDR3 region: CASSRQMNTEAFF. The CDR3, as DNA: TGTGCCAGTAGTAGGCAGATGAACACTGAAGCTTTCTTT. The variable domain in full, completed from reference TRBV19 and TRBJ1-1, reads DGGITQSPKYLFRKEGQNVTLSCEQNLNHDAMYWYRQDPGQGLRLIYYSQIVNDFQKGDIAEGYSVSREKKESFPLTVTSAQKNPTAFYLCASSRQMNTEAFFGQGTRLTVV.

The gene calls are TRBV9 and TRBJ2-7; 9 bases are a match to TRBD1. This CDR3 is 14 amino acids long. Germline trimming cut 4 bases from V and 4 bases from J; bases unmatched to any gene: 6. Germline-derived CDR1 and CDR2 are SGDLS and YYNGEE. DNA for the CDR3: TGTGCCAGCAGCCCGTCGGACAGGGGTTACGAGCAGTACTTC. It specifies CASSPSDRGYEQYF.

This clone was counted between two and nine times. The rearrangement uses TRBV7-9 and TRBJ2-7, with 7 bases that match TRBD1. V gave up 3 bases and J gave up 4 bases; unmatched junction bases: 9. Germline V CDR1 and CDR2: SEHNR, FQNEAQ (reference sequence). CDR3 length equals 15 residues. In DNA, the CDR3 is TGTGCCAGCAGCTTTTTGTCGACAGGGCGATACGAGCAGTACTTC. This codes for CASSFLSTGRYEQYF. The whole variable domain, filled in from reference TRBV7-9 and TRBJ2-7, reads DTGVSQNPRHKITKRGQNVTFRCDPISEHNRLYWYRQTLGQGPEFLTYFQNEAQLEKSRLLSDRFSAERPKGSFSTLEIQRTEQGDSAMYLCASSFLSTGRYEQYFGPGTRLTVT.

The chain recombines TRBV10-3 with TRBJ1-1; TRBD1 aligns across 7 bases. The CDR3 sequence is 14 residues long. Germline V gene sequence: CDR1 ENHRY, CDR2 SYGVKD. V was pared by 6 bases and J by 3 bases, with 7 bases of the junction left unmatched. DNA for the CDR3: TGTGCCATCAGGGGTACAGGGGACCACACTGAAGCTTTCTTT. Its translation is CAIRGTGDHTEAFF.

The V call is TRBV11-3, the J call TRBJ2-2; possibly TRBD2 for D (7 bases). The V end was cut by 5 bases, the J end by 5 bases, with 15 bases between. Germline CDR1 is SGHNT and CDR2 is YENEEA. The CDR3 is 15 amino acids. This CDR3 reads CASSPPGRGTGELFF. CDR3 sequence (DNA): TGTGCCAGCAGCCCTCCGGGGAGGGGGACCGGGGAGCTGTTTTTT. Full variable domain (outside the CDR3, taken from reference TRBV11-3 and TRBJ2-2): EAGVVQSPRYKIIEKKQPVAFWCNPISGHNTLYWYLQNLGQGPELLIRYENEEAVDDSQLPKDRFSAERLKGVDSTLKIQPAELGDSAVYLCASSPPGRGTGELFFGEGSRLTVL.

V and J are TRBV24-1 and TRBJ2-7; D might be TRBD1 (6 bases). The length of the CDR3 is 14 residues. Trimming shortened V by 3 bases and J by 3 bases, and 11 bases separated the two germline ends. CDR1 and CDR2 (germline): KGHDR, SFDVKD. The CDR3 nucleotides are TGTGCCACCAGTGATCCCGGCAGGGGCTACGAGCAGTACTTC. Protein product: CATSDPGRGYEQYF.

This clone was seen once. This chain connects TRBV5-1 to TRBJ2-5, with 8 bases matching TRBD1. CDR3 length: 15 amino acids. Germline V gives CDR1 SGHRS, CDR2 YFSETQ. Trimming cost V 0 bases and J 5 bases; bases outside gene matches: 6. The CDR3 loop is CASSLAPGGLETQYF. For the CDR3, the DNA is TGCGCCAGCAGCTTGGCACCAGGGGGCCTGGAGACCCAGTACTTC. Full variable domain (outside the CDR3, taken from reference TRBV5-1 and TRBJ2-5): KAGVTQTPRYLIKTRGQQVTLSCSPISGHRSVSWYQQTPGQGLQFLFEYFSETQRNKGNFPGRFSGRQFSNSRSEMNVSTLELGDSALYLCASSLAPGGLETQYFGPGTRLLVL.

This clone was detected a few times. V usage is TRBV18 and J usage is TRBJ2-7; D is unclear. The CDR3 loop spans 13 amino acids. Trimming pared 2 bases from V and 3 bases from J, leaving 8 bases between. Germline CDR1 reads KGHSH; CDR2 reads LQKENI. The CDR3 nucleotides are TGTGCCAGCTCACCATCCCCGGGCTACGAGCAGTACTTC. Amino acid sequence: CASSPSPGYEQYF.

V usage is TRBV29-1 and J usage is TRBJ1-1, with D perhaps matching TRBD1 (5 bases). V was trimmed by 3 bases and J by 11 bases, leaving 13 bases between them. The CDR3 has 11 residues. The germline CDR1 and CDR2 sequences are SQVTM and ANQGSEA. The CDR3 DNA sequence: TGCAGCGTTGACCGCGGGACGACGGCTTTCTTT. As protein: CSVDRGTTAFF. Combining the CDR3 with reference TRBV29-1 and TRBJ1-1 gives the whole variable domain SAVISQKPSRDICQRGTSLTIQCQVDSQVTMMFWYRQQPGQSLTLIATANQGSEATYESGFVIDKFPISRPNLTFSTLTVSNMSPEDSSIYLCSVDRGTTAFFGQGTRLTVV.

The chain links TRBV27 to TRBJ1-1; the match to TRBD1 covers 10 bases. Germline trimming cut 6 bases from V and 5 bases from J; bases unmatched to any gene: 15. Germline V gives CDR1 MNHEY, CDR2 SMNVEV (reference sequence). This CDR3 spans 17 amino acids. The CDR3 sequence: CASSPIRIGQGVTEAFF. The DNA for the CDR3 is TGTGCCAGCAGCCCGATAAGAATCGGACAGGGGGTTACTGAAGCTTTCTTT.

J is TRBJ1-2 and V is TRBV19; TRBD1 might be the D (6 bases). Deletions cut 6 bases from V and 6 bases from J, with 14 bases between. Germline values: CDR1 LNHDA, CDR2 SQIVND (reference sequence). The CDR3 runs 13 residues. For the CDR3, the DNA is TGTGCCAGTAGCAGGGGAAGTGGGGATGGCTACACCTTC. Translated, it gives CASSRGSGDGYTF.

CDR3 residues: CATSRDTGLQETQYF. The CDR3, as DNA: TGTGCCACCAGCAGAGATACCGGGTTGCAAGAGACCCAGTACTTC. The V and J genes are TRBV15 and TRBJ2-5; no definite D call. There are 15 residues in the CDR3. From germline, CDR1 is LNHNV and CDR2 YYDKDF (reference sequence). Between the trimmed V and J ends, which lost 0 bases and 2 bases, there was a span of 10 bases.

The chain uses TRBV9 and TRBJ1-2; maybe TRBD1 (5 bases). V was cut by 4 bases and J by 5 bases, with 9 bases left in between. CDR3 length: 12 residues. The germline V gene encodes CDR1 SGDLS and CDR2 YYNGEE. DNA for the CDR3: TGTGCCAGCAGCCCGCAGGGTTATGGCTACACCTTC. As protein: CASSPQGYGYTF. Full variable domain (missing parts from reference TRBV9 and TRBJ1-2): DSGVTQTPKHLITATGQRVTLRCSPRSGDLSVYWYQQSLDQGLQFLIQYYNGEERAKGNILERFSAQQFPDLHSELNLSSLELGDSALYFCASSPQGYGYTFGSGTRLTVV.